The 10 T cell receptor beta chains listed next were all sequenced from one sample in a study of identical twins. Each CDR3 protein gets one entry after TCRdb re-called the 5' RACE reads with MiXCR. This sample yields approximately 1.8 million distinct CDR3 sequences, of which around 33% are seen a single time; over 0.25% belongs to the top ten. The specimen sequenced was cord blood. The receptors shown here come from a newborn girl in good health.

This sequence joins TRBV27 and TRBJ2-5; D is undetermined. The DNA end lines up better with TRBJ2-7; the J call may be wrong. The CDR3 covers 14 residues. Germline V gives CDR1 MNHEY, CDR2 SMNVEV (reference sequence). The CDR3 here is CASSPRWVGYEQYF. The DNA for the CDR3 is TGTGCCAGCAGTCCCCGGTGGGTCGGCTACGAGCAGTACTTC.

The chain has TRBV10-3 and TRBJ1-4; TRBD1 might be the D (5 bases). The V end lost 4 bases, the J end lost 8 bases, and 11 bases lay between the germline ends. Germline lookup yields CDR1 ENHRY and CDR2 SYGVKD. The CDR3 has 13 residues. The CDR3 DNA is TGTGCCATCAGTGCGCAGGGCTCAGAAAAACTGTTTTTT. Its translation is CAISAQGSEKLFF.

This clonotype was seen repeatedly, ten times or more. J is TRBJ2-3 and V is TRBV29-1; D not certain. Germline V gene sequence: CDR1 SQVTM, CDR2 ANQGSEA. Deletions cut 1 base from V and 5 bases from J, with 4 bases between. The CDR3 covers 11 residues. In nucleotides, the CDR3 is TGCAGCGTTGAAGTCCTAGATACGCAGTATTTT. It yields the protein CSVEVLDTQYF.

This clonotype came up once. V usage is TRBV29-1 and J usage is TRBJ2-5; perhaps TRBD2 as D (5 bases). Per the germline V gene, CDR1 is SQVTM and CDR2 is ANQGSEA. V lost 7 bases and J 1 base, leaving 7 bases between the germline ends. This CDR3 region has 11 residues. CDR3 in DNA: TGCAGCGCGGGGTCCCAAGAGACCCAGTACTTC. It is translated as CSAGSQETQYF.

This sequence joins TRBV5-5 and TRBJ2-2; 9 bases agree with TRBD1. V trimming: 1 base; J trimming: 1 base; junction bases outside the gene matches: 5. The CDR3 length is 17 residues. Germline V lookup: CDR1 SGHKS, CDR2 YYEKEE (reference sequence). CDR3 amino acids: CASSLRGTGWNTGELFF. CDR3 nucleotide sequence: TGTGCCAGCAGCTTGAGAGGGACAGGGTGGAACACCGGGGAGCTGTTTTTT.

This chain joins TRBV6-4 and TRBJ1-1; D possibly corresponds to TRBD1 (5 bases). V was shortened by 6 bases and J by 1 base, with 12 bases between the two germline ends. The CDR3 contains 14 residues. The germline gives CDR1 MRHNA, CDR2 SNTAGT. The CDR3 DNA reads TGTGCCAGCAGCCAGGGCCTGCCGAACACTGAAGCTTTCTTT. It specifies CASSQGLPNTEAFF.

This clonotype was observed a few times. This chain's CDR3 is CSARDQVLGSAYEQYF. Here the CDR3 DNA reads TGCAGTGCTAGAGATCAGGTTTTAGGTAGCGCCTACGAGCAGTACTTC. The J gene is TRBJ2-5, the V gene TRBV20-1, with TRBD2 as a possible D gene (5 bases). The closer fit of TRBJ2-7 to the DNA end suggests the J call may be wrong. The CDR3 is 16 residues long. In germline, CDR1 is DFQATT, CDR2 SNEGSKA (reference sequence).

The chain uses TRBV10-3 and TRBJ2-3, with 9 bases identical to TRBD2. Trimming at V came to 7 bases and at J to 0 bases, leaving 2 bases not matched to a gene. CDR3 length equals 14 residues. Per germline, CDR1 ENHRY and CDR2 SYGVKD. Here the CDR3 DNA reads TGTGCCATCAAACTAGCGGGTAGCACAGATACGCAGTATTTT. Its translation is CAIKLAGSTDTQYF.

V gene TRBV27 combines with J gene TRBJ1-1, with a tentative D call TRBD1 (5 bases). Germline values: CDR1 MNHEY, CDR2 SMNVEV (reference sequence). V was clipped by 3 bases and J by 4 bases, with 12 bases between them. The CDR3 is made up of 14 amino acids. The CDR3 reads CASSFGSGVTEAFF. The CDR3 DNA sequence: TGTGCCAGCAGTTTCGGGTCGGGGGTCACTGAAGCTTTCTTT.

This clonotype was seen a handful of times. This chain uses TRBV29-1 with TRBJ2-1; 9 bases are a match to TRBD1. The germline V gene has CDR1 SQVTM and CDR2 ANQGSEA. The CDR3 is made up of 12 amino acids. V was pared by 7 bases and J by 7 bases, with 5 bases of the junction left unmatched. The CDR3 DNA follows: TGCAGCGGCAACAGGGGGCAGAATGAGCAGTTCTTC. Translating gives CSGNRGQNEQFF.